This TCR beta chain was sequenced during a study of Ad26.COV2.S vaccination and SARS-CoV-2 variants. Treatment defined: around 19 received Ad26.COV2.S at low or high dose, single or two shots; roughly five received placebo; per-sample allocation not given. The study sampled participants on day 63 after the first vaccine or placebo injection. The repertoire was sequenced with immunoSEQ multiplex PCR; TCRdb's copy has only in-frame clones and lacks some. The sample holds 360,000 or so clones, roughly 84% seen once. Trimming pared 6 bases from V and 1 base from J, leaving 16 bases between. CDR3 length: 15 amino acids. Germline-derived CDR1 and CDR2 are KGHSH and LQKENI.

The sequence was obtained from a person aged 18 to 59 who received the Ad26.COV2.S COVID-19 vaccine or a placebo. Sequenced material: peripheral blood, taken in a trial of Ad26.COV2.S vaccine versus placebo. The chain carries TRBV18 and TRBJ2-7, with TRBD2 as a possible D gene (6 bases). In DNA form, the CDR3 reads TGTGCCAGCTCGCCCACGCGGGGCGCTTCCTACGAGCAGTACTTC. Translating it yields CASSPTRGASYEQYF.